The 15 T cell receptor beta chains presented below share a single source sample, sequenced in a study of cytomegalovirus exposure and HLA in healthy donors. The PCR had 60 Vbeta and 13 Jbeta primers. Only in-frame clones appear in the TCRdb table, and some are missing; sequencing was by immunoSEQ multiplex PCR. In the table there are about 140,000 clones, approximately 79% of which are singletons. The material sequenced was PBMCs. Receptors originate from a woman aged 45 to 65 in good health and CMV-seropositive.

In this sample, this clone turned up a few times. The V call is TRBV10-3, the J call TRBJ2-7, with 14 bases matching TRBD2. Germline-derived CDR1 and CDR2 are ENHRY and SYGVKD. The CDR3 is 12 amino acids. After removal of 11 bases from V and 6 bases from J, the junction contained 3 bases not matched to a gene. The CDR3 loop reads CAAGTSGGEQYF. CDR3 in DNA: TGTGCCGCCGGGACTAGCGGGGGCGAGCAGTACTTC.

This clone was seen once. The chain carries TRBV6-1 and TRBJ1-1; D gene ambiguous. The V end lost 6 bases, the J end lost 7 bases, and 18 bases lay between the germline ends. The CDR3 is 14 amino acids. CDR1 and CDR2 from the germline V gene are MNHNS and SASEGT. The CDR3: CASRGMVGSSEAFF. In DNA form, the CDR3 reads TGTGCCAGCAGAGGAATGGTGGGCTCCAGTGAAGCTTTCTTT.

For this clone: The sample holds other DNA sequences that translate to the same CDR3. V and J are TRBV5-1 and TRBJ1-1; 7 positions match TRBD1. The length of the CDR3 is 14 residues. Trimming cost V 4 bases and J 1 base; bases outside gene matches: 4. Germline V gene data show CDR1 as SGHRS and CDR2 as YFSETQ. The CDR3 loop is CASSPGTANTEAFF. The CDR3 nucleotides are TGCGCCAGCAGCCCCGGGACAGCGAACACTGAAGCTTTCTTT.

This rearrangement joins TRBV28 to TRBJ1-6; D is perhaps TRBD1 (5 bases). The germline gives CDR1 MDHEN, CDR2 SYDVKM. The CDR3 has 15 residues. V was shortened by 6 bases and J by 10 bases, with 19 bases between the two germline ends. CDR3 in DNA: TGTGCCAGCAGCCTCGGGCAGGGATATCGATCACCCCTCCACTTT. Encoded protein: CASSLGQGYRSPLHF.

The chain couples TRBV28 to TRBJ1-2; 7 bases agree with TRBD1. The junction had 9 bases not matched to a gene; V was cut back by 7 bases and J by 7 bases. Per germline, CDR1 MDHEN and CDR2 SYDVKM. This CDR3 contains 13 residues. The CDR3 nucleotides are TGTGCCAGCAAGACAGGGAGACTCAGTGGCTACACCTTC. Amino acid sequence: CASKTGRLSGYTF.

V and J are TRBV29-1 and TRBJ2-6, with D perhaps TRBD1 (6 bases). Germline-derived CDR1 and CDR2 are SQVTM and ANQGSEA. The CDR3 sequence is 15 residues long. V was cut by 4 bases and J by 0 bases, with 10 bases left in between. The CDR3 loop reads CSVVRQASGANVLTF. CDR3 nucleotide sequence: TGCAGCGTTGTTCGACAGGCCTCTGGGGCCAACGTCCTGACTTTC.

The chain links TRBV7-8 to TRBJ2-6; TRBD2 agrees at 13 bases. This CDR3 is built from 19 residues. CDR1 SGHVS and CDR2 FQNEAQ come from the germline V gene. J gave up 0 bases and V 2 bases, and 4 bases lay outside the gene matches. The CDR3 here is CASSLRLAGGHSGANVLTF. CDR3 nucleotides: TGTGCCAGCAGCTTAAGACTAGCGGGGGGTCACTCTGGGGCCAACGTCCTGACTTTC.

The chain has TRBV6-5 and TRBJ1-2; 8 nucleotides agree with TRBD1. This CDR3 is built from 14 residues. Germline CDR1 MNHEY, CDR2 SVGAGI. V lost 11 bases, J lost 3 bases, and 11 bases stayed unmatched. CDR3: CAVFGQGGDYGYTF. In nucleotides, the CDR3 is TGTGCCGTGTTCGGACAGGGCGGGGACTATGGCTACACCTTC.

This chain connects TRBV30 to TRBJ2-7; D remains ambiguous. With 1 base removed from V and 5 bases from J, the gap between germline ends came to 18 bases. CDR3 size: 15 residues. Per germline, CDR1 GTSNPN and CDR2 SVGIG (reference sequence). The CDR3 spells CAWSARLQIENEQYF. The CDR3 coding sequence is TGTGCCTGGAGTGCAAGACTGCAGATTGAGAACGAGCAGTACTTC.

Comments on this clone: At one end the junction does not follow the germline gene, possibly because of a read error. The CDR3 sequence is CASSLGTKGQETQYF. The CDR3, as DNA: TGTGCTAGCAGCTTGGGGACAAAGGGACAAGAGACCCAGTACTTC. The V and J genes are TRBV7-7 and TRBJ2-5; possibly TRBD1 for D (6 bases). Germline V gene data show CDR1 as SSHAT and CDR2 as FNYEAQ (reference sequence). The CDR3 length is 15 residues.

The CDR3 DNA follows: TGTGCCAGCAGTTTACTGACTAGCGGGGCGGATACGCAGTATTTT. This translates into CASSLLTSGADTQYF. The J gene is TRBJ2-3, the V gene TRBV28; 11 bases agree with TRBD2. The CDR3 is 15 residues long. V shed 2 bases, J shed 6 bases, and the junction held 4 bases outside the gene matches. Per the germline V gene, CDR1 is MDHEN and CDR2 is SYDVKM.

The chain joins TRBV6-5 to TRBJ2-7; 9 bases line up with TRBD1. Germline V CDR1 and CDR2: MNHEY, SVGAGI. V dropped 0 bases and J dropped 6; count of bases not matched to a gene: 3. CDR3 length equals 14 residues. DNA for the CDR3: TGTGCCAGCAGTTACTCCCGGACAGGGGTCGAGCAGTACTTC. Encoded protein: CASSYSRTGVEQYF.

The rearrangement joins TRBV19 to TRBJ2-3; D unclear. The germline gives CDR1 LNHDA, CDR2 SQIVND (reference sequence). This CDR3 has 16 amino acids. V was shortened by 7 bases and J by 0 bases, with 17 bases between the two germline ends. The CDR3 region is CASTTPGTASTDTQYF. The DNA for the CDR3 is TGTGCCAGTACCACCCCCGGAACAGCTAGCACAGATACGCAGTATTTT.

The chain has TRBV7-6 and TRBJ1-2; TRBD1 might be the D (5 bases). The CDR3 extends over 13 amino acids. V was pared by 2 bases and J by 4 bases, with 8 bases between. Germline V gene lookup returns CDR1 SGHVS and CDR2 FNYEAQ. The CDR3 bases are TGTGCCAGCAGCTTATCCGACAGCTATGGCTACACCTTC. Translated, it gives CASSLSDSYGYTF.

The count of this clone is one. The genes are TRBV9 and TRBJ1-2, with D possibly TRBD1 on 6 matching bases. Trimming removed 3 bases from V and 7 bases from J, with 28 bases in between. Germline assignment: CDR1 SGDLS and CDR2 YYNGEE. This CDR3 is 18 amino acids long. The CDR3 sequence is CASSALPYSRDISRGYTF. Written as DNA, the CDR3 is TGTGCCAGCAGCGCTCTCCCATATTCGAGGGACATATCGCGTGGCTACACCTTC.